This TCR beta chain is from a study of OX40 agonist ivuxolimab in advanced cancers. In the study overall: Participants, 75% to 90% male, averaged 60 years of age, ranging from about 20 to 80. Study-level findings and limits: Clonal expansion was seen in CD4+ and CD8+ blood T cells by week 6 at 0.1 to 3.0 mg/kg.

As for this clone: Its antigen remains unidentified.

Assay: immunoSEQ multiplex PCR; the TCRdb copy retains only in-frame clones and omits some. The sample has 20,000 to 25,000 clones; around 75% are singletons. No patient had autoimmune disease or received systemic immunosuppression. Germline values: CDR1 SGHRS, CDR2 YFSETQ. V shed 2 bases and J shed 5 bases, with 16 bases lying between them. The CDR3 spans 16 residues. V is TRBV5-1 and J is TRBJ1-4; no clear D. The sequence was obtained from an adult with an advanced solid tumor such as melanoma, head and neck, liver or kidney cancer. The starting material was CD4+ or CD8+ T cells sorted from blood, obtained in a trial of the OX40 agonist ivuxolimab. Written as DNA, the CDR3 is TGCGCCAGCAGCTTAAAGGGATTGGGAGCCAATGAAAAACTGTTTTTT. It encodes CASSLKGLGANEKLFF.